Reported below is one T cell receptor (beta chain). Individuals aged roughly 18 to 90 years were recruited from some 26 US areas. Cohorts were based on clinical histories the participants reported. Trimming removed 1 base from V and 3 bases from J, with 15 bases in between. Germline V gene sequence: CDR1 GTSNPN, CDR2 SVGIG (reference sequence). CDR3 length equals 16 residues. Some clones are missing from TCRdb's copy, which holds only in-frame ones; the method was immunoSEQ multiplex PCR. The repertoire has a few hundred thousand clones, more than 85% of them found once; the top ten carry roughly 3.7%. The sample originates from a study of blood T cell repertoires in COVID-19. Whole-study context: Researchers got acute and convalescent COVID-19 samples from the United States, Italy and Spain.

Material: PBMCs or T cells enriched from blood (not recorded which). The TCR comes from a woman aged 25 to 39 who had recovered from COVID-19. This chain uses TRBV30 with TRBJ2-2, with no clear D. The CDR3 DNA reads TGTGCCTGGAGTGCGGGTAGAACACTCTACACCGGGGAGCTGTTTTTT. Translating gives CAWSAGRTLYTGELFF.